One and the same sample provided the 5 T cell receptor beta chains below, sequenced in a study of blood T cells in healthy people across ages. A sample-barcoded 5' primer and a J-beta primer mix were used in a second PCR of about 7 to 12 cycles. A single record per CDR3 protein comes from TCRdb applying MiXCR to the 5' RACE reads. The sample holds over 1,500,000 distinct CDR3 sequences; more than 35% are singletons and the top ten take roughly 23%. Sequencing was done on a sample of blood. These receptors originate from a human donor in good health.

Notes on this clonotype: A much larger clone lies a single base off, so this may be a read error. This chain joins TRBV4-3 and TRBJ2-7; 7 bases align to TRBD2. The J segment lost 0 bases and the V segment lost 3 bases, leaving 2 bases of the junction unmatched. CDR1 is LGHNA, CDR2 YSLEER, per germline. The CDR3 runs 14 residues. In nucleotides, the CDR3 is TGCGCCAGCAGCCAGGGGACTACCTCCTACGAGCAGTACTTC. It encodes CASSQGTTSYEQYF.

V gene TRBV4-3 combines with J gene TRBJ1-1; D ambiguous. V lost 0 bases to trimming and J lost 3 bases, with 11 bases between them. Germline V gene sequence: CDR1 LGHNA, CDR2 YSLEER. The CDR3 is 15 residues long. The CDR3: CASSQDRWVDTEAFF. The DNA of the CDR3 is TGCGCCAGCAGCCAAGATAGGTGGGTTGACACTGAAGCTTTCTTT.

This clonotype was seen only a few times. The V gene is TRBV12-3 or TRBV12-4, the J gene TRBJ1-5; D possibly corresponds to TRBD1 (5 bases). The CDR3 has 14 amino acids. V was trimmed by 5 bases and J by 0 bases, leaving 8 bases between them. CDR3 amino acids: CASSRQNSNQPQHF. The DNA of the CDR3 is TGTGCCAGCAGTCGACAGAATAGCAATCAGCCCCAGCATTTT.

This CDR3 reads CASSFQGRGETQYF. In DNA form, the CDR3 reads TGCGCCAGCAGCTTCCAGGGAAGAGGGGAGACCCAGTACTTC. The chain employs TRBV5-1 and TRBJ2-5; D may correspond to TRBD1 or TRBD2 (5 bases each). Germline values: CDR1 SGHRS, CDR2 YFSETQ. CDR3 length: 14 residues. The ends were cut back, 2 bases at V and 5 bases at J, with 13 bases in the middle.

DNA for the CDR3: TGCAGTGCTAGCGGCGGGGCAGCCTACAATGAGCAGTTCTTC. It encodes CSASGGAAYNEQFF. J is TRBJ2-1 and V is TRBV20-1; TRBD2 is a possible D gene (6 bases). Trimming took 3 bases from V and 2 from J, leaving 11 bases between them. Germline V gene sequence: CDR1 DFQATT, CDR2 SNEGSKA (reference sequence). The CDR3 length is 14 residues.